Each of the 20 T cell receptor beta chains below was sequenced from the same sample in a study of cytomegalovirus exposure and HLA in healthy donors. PCR employed 60 Vbeta and 13 Jbeta primers. Clones were sequenced by immunoSEQ multiplex PCR, and TCRdb holds only the in-frame ones, with some missing. Recorded for this sample: roughly 36,000 clones. What was sequenced was PBMCs. The receptors shown here come from a woman between 25 and 40 years old in good health and CMV-seropositive.

The V gene is TRBV19, the J gene TRBJ2-1; D possibly corresponds to TRBD1 (5 bases). Trimming stripped 7 bases from V and 8 bases from J, with 18 bases between. Germline loops: CDR1 LNHDA, CDR2 SQIVND (reference sequence). The CDR3 runs 14 residues. CDR3 nucleotide sequence: TGTGCCAGTAAGGGGCGGACCTTACCCCATGAGCAGTTCTTC. Translated, it gives CASKGRTLPHEQFF.

The V gene is TRBV2, the J gene TRBJ2-5; TRBD2 is a possible D gene (5 bases). The CDR3 has 14 amino acids. Germline values: CDR1 SNHLY, CDR2 FYNNEI. Trimming took 8 bases from V and 6 from J, leaving 19 bases between them. The CDR3 DNA reads as TGTGCCAGCCTATGGACTGCCCTAACCAAGACCCAGTACTTC. As protein: CASLWTALTKTQYF.

J is TRBJ2-1 and V is TRBV6-1; D may be TRBD1 (5 bases). V lost 0 bases, J lost 3 bases, and 6 bases lay in between. The germline CDR1 and CDR2 sequences are MNHNS and SASEGT. The CDR3 has 14 amino acids. This CDR3 reads CASSEARGYNEQFF. The CDR3 nucleotides read TGTGCCAGCAGTGAAGCTAGGGGCTACAATGAGCAGTTCTTC.

CDR3 sequence (DNA): TGTGCCAGCACCCTAGCGGGTAGCGACGAGCAGTACTTC. Translating it yields CASTLAGSDEQYF. The V call is TRBV7-9, the J call TRBJ2-5; TRBD2 agrees at 8 bases. The DNA end favors TRBJ2-7, so the J call may be wrong. This CDR3 is 13 amino acids long. Germline CDR1 reads SEHNR; CDR2 reads FQNEAQ (reference sequence).

The V and J genes are TRBV4-1 and TRBJ1-6; 8 nucleotides match TRBD1. The CDR3 has 16 residues. CDR1 MGHRA and CDR2 YSYEKL come from the germline V gene. Unmatched junction bases numbered 5, after V lost 0 bases and J lost 7 bases. The CDR3 DNA sequence: TGCGCCAGCAGCCAAGAGGTAGGACAGGGAAATTCACCCCTCCACTTT. Its translation: CASSQEVGQGNSPLHF.

The chain joins TRBV12-5 to TRBJ2-6, with D possibly being TRBD2 (6 bases). Germline-derived CDR1 and CDR2 are LGHNT and FRNRAP. The CDR3 has 15 amino acids. Trimming left V 5 bases short and J 3 bases short, with 11 bases between. Here the CDR3 DNA reads TGTGCTAGTGGTGCCAGGGAGGTTGGGGCCAACGTCCTGACTTTC. Translating it yields CASGAREVGANVLTF.

V gene TRBV7-9 combines with J gene TRBJ1-1; TRBD1 might be the D (5 bases). Germline-derived CDR1 and CDR2 are SEHNR and FQNEAQ (reference sequence). Trimming stripped 5 bases from V and 0 bases from J, with 13 bases between. The CDR3 spans 15 residues. The CDR3 sequence: CASSLGHGLNTEAFF. The CDR3 DNA reads as TGTGCCAGCAGCCTTGGACACGGATTGAACACTGAAGCTTTCTTT. Looking up the rest from reference TRBV7-9 and TRBJ1-1 gives the full variable domain: DTGVSQNPRHKITKRGQNVTFRCDPISEHNRLYWYRQTLGQGPEFLTYFQNEAQLEKSRLLSDRFSAERPKGSFSTLEIQRTEQGDSAMYLCASSLGHGLNTEAFFGQGTRLTVV.

This chain joins TRBV5-6 and TRBJ1-4; possibly TRBD1 for D (5 bases). The germline gives CDR1 SGHDT, CDR2 YYEEEE. Trimming shortened V by 5 bases and J by 3 bases, and 14 bases separated the two germline ends. The CDR3 loop spans 15 amino acids. The CDR3 here is CASSYRTGSNEKLFF. In DNA, the CDR3 is TGTGCCAGCAGTTACAGGACGGGCTCTAATGAAAAACTGTTTTTT.

This rearrangement joins TRBV5-1 to TRBJ2-3, with D possibly being TRBD1 (6 bases). This CDR3 is 12 amino acids long. CDR1 is SGHRS, CDR2 YFSETQ, per germline. Deletions cut 8 bases from V and 5 bases from J, with 12 bases between. The chain's CDR3 is CASGDNRDTQYF. The DNA for the CDR3 is TGCGCCAGTGGGGACAATCGAGATACGCAGTATTTT.

The rearrangement joins TRBV30 to TRBJ1-6; possible D gene TRBD1, 6 bases. The germline V gene has CDR1 GTSNPN and CDR2 SVGIG (reference sequence). CDR3 length equals 12 residues. V was pared by 5 bases and J by 7 bases, with 9 bases between. CDR3: CAWLRGNSPLHF. CDR3 bases: TGTGCCTGGCTAAGGGGGAATTCACCCCTCCACTTT.

The rearrangement joins TRBV27 to TRBJ1-5; tentative D call: TRBD1 (6 bases). Germline values: CDR1 MNHEY, CDR2 SMNVEV (reference sequence). V dropped 3 bases and J dropped 3 bases, with 9 bases sitting between them. The CDR3 totals 14 residues. CDR3 nucleotides: TGTGCCAGCAGTTTGGACAGCTACAATCAGCCCCAGCATTTT. Amino acid sequence: CASSLDSYNQPQHF.

V is TRBV7-2 and J is TRBJ2-1; D remains ambiguous. V lost 3 bases and J lost 0, with 9 bases in between. This CDR3 has 15 amino acids. Germline V gene sequence: CDR1 SGHTA, CDR2 FQGNSA. In DNA, the CDR3 is TGTGCCAGCAGCTTCACCGAGAGCTCCTACAATGAGCAGTTCTTC. As protein: CASSFTESSYNEQFF.

The chain recombines TRBV19 with TRBJ1-5, with TRBD1 identical over 8 bases. Trimming at V came to 3 bases and at J to 1 base, leaving 11 bases not matched to a gene. The CDR3 consists of 18 residues. Per germline, CDR1 LNHDA and CDR2 SQIVND (reference sequence). CDR3 DNA: TGTGCCAGTAGTATTCTTAGGTGGCAGGGGGCCAGCAATCAGCCCCAGCATTTT. The encoded protein is CASSILRWQGASNQPQHF. The full variable domain, rest sourced from reference TRBV19 and TRBJ1-5, is DGGITQSPKYLFRKEGQNVTLSCEQNLNHDAMYWYRQDPGQGLRLIYYSQIVNDFQKGDIAEGYSVSREKKESFPLTVTSAQKNPTAFYLCASSILRWQGASNQPQHFGDGTRLSIL.

The rearrangement uses TRBV4-1 and TRBJ1-6; TRBD1 agrees at 12 bases. V dropped 1 base and J dropped 8; count of bases not matched to a gene: 9. Per the germline V gene, CDR1 is MGHRA and CDR2 is YSYEKL. This CDR3 spans 18 amino acids. The CDR3 DNA follows: TGCGCCAGCAGCCAAGCCATACGGGGGACAGGGGGCGATTCACCCCTCCACTTT. It codes for CASSQAIRGTGGDSPLHF.

V is TRBV5-4 and J is TRBJ1-4; D may be TRBD1 (5 bases). The V gene's germline CDR1 is SGHNT and CDR2 YYREEE (reference sequence). This CDR3 is built from 17 residues. Trimming took 0 bases from V and 4 from J, leaving 16 bases between them. CDR3 sequence (DNA): TGTGCCAGCAGCTTGGCCCTCGGCACGGGGGTTAATGAAAAACTGTTTTTT. Translated: CASSLALGTGVNEKLFF.

The chain is built from TRBV7-2 and TRBJ1-1; D gene uncertain. Trimming left V 6 bases short and J 5 bases short, with 16 bases between. CDR3 length equals 14 residues. From germline, CDR1 is SGHTA and CDR2 FQGNSA. CDR3 protein: CASSQLWSFTEAFF. DNA for the CDR3: TGTGCCAGCAGTCAACTATGGTCGTTTACTGAAGCTTTCTTT.

The chain employs TRBV25-1 and TRBJ1-2; 9 nucleotides line up with TRBD1. The CDR3 extends over 14 amino acids. The V segment lost 6 bases and the J segment 6 bases; nucleotides outside the gene matches: 8. Germline assignment: CDR1 MGHDK and CDR2 SYGVNS. The CDR3 protein is CASSATGDRDGYTF. For the CDR3, the DNA is TGTGCCAGCAGCGCAACCGGGGACAGGGATGGCTACACCTTC.

This chain uses TRBV7-2 with TRBJ1-2; perhaps TRBD1 as D (6 bases). Germline assignment: CDR1 SGHTA and CDR2 FQGNSA. The V end was cut by 2 bases, the J end by 5 bases, with 9 bases between. This CDR3 is built from 13 residues. CDR3 DNA sequence: TGTGCCAGCAGCTTACAGGGGCAGTATGGCTACACCTTC. Its protein product is CASSLQGQYGYTF.

This sequence joins TRBV6-1 and TRBJ1-2; D unclear. Germline CDR1 reads MNHNS; CDR2 reads SASEGT. The V end was cut by 3 bases, the J end by 0 bases, with 17 bases between. The CDR3 extends over 17 amino acids. DNA of the CDR3: TGTGCCAGCAGTGACCTCTGGCCCCCAGCGACTAACTATGGCTACACCTTC. Translated, it gives CASSDLWPPATNYGYTF.

V is TRBV25-1 and J is TRBJ2-1; 9 bases line up with TRBD1. The J segment lost 7 bases and the V segment lost 5 bases, leaving 12 bases of the junction unmatched. This CDR3 has 16 amino acids. Germline loops: CDR1 MGHDK, CDR2 SYGVNS. The CDR3, as DNA: TGTGCCAGCAGTTCATCAGGACAGGGGAGAGATAATGAGCAGTTCTTC. This encodes CASSSSGQGRDNEQFF.